Each of the 22 T cell receptor beta chains below was sequenced from the same sample in a study of CD8 T cells in Susac syndrome. Random hexamers were used to reverse transcribe the RNA input (0.5 to 1 ug). One entry per CDR3 protein results from TCRdb running MiXCR on the immunoSEQ multiplex PCR reads. The data show about 190,000 distinct CDR3 sequences, 90% to 96% seen once. The source material was CD4+ T cells from PBMCs. The receptors stem from a human donor with Susac syndrome.

The V and J genes are TRBV6-5 and TRBJ2-1; a weak D match, TRBD1 (6 bases). The ends were cut back, 2 bases at V and 9 bases at J, with 26 bases in the middle. Per germline, CDR1 MNHEY and CDR2 SVGAGI. The CDR3 sequence is 18 residues long. CDR3 residues: CASSYPDPGDGYLSEQFF. The CDR3 DNA reads TGTGCCAGCAGTTACCCCGACCCAGGGGATGGCTATCTAAGTGAGCAGTTCTTC.

CDR3 residues: CAGRIAGHSYEQYF. CDR3 nucleotide sequence: TGTGCCGGACGTATAGCGGGGCACTCCTACGAGCAGTACTTC. The chain combines TRBV21-1 with TRBJ2-7; TRBD2 is taken as the D call from the table, unchecked against the DNA. TRBV21-1 represents a pseudogene. This CDR3 has 14 amino acids.

The CDR3 DNA is TGCAGCGTTGAAGATCAGGCGCCTAAGTTAGCTAACTATGGCTACACCTTC. Its translation is CSVEDQAPKLANYGYTF. This sequence joins TRBV29-1 and TRBJ1-2; no definite D call. V was cut by 0 bases and J by 0 bases, with 17 bases left in between. The CDR3 length is 17 residues. Germline CDR1 SQVTM, CDR2 ANQGSEA.

This chain links TRBV7-3 with TRBJ1-2, with no clear D. Trimming removed 0 bases from V and 3 bases from J, with 11 bases in between. The CDR3 contains 15 residues. CDR1 and CDR2 (germline): SGHTA, FQGTGA. DNA for the CDR3: TGTGCCAGCAGCTTAACTCAGGACGGATACTATGGCTACACCTTC. This encodes CASSLTQDGYYGYTF.

The chain links TRBV11-2 to TRBJ1-2, with unresolved D. The CDR3 loop spans 14 amino acids. Germline lookup yields CDR1 SGHAT and CDR2 FQNNGV. V dropped 3 bases and J dropped 0 bases, with 8 bases sitting between them. This chain's CDR3 is CASSLTDTNYGYTF. CDR3 nucleotides: TGTGCCAGCAGCTTGACCGACACTAACTATGGCTACACCTTC. Combining the CDR3 with reference TRBV11-2 and TRBJ1-2 gives the whole variable domain EAGVAQSPRYKIIEKRQSVAFWCNPISGHATLYWYQQILGQGPKLLIQFQNNGVVDDSQLPKDRFSAERLKGVDSTLKIQPAKLEDSAVYLCASSLTDTNYGYTFGSGTRLTVV.

V gene TRBV3-1 combines with J gene TRBJ2-7; D gene ambiguous. Trimming took 0 bases from V and 2 from J, leaving 11 bases between them. The CDR3 contains 15 residues. The germline V gene has CDR1 LGHDT and CDR2 YNNKEL (reference sequence). CDR3 nucleotide sequence: TGTGCCAGCAGCCAAGATCTCGGGCCCCCCTACGAGCAGTACTTC. It is translated as CASSQDLGPPYEQYF.

The chain uses TRBV5-6 and TRBJ1-2; D might be TRBD1 (6 bases). The germline gives CDR1 SGHDT, CDR2 YYEEEE. This CDR3 spans 15 amino acids. V lost 7 bases and J 3 bases, leaving 19 bases between the germline ends. CDR3 amino acids: CASAIGGRNYYGYTF. The DNA for the CDR3 is TGTGCCAGCGCCATAGGGGGACGGAATTACTATGGCTACACCTTC.

The rearrangement links TRBV23-1 to TRBJ1-5; tentatively, D is TRBD1 (6 bases). TRBV23-1 qualifies as an ORF whose function is uncertain. With 3 bases removed from V and 0 bases from J, the gap between germline ends came to 15 bases. The CDR3 extends over 17 amino acids. This chain's CDR3 is CASSQPRTAYSNQPQHF. Written as DNA, the CDR3 is TGCGCCAGCAGTCAGCCGCGGACAGCCTATAGCAATCAGCCCCAGCATTTT.

The chain recombines TRBV12-3 or TRBV12-4 with TRBJ2-7; 10 bases are a match to TRBD2. The CDR3 has 15 residues. V was clipped by 2 bases and J by 7 bases; unmatched bases: 8. This CDR3 reads CASSLSSGGSKEQYF. The CDR3 nucleotides read TGTGCCAGCAGTTTATCTAGCGGGGGCTCTAAAGAGCAGTACTTC.

This chain links TRBV7-2 with TRBJ2-1; D unresolved. V lost 6 bases to trimming and J lost 10 bases, with 16 bases between them. The CDR3 is made up of 13 amino acids. Germline values: CDR1 SGHTA, CDR2 FQGNSA. The CDR3 spells CASRGIPKEEQFF. CDR3 nucleotide sequence: TGTGCCAGCAGGGGTATACCCAAAGAGGAGCAGTTCTTC.

V usage is TRBV11-2 and J usage is TRBJ2-3; no reliable D call. The CDR3 contains 10 residues. Trimming took off 3 bases at V and 7 bases at J, with 2 bases between the two ends. Germline values: CDR1 SGHAT, CDR2 FQNNGV. This CDR3 is CASSFNTQYF. The CDR3 DNA follows: TGTGCCAGCAGCTTTAATACGCAGTATTTT. Using reference TRBV11-2 and TRBJ2-3 for the parts outside the CDR3, the full variable domain is EAGVAQSPRYKIIEKRQSVAFWCNPISGHATLYWYQQILGQGPKLLIQFQNNGVVDDSQLPKDRFSAERLKGVDSTLKIQPAKLEDSAVYLCASSFNTQYFGPGTRLTVL.

The chain is built from TRBV12-3 or TRBV12-4 and TRBJ1-1; D is ambiguous. Trimming cost V 2 bases and J 6 bases, with 13 bases left between them. This CDR3 contains 14 residues. CDR3 sequence (DNA): TGTGCCAGCAGTTTAAATCCCTCCTCCCCTGAAGCTTTCTTT. This gives the protein CASSLNPSSPEAFF.

The CDR3 protein is CASSSLQGLMAEAFF. CDR3 DNA: TGTGCCAGCAGCTCCTTACAGGGGTTGATGGCTGAAGCTTTCTTT. The chain is built from TRBV7-9 and TRBJ1-1, with TRBD1 identical over 7 bases. This CDR3 is 15 amino acids long. V shed 4 bases, J shed 6 bases, and the junction held 11 bases outside the gene matches. CDR1 and CDR2 from the germline V gene are SEHNR and FQNEAQ (reference sequence).

This sequence joins TRBV3-1 and TRBJ2-1; tentatively, D is TRBD1 or TRBD2 (5 bases each). CDR1 and CDR2 from the germline V gene are LGHDT and YNNKEL (reference sequence). The CDR3 length is 14 residues. V was cut by 1 base and J by 9 bases, with 13 bases left in between. CDR3: CASSQVEGPVEQFF. CDR3 coding DNA: TGTGCCAGCAGCCAAGTTGAGGGGCCAGTTGAGCAGTTCTTC.

This chain joins TRBV12-3 or TRBV12-4 and TRBJ2-7; D is perhaps TRBD1 (5 bases). This CDR3 has 14 residues. V lost 3 bases and J 1 base, leaving 10 bases between the germline ends. CDR3 amino acids: CASSFNRMSYEQYF. CDR3 DNA sequence: TGTGCCAGCAGTTTTAACAGGATGTCCTACGAGCAGTACTTC.

The chain employs TRBV7-8 and TRBJ2-5; 7 bases agree with TRBD1. Trimming took 2 bases from V and 5 from J; bases not matched to a gene: 5. The CDR3 runs 14 residues. Looked up from germline, CDR1 is SGHVS and CDR2 is FQNEAQ. This CDR3 is CASSLSGRGETQYF. CDR3 in DNA: TGTGCCAGCAGCTTATCGGGCAGGGGGGAGACCCAGTACTTC.

This sequence joins TRBV9 and TRBJ2-7, with 12 bases fitting TRBD1. Germline V CDR1 and CDR2: SGDLS, YYNGEE. CDR3 length: 14 amino acids. J lost 9 bases, V lost 7 bases, and 11 bases had no gene match. The CDR3 nucleotides read TGTGCCAGCGCCACCGGGACAGGGGGCGCGGGGCAGTACTTC. It yields the protein CASATGTGGAGQYF.

As for this clonotype: A read error may produce the germline difference seen at one junction end. J is TRBJ2-2 and V is TRBV4-1, with 10 bases that match TRBD2. CDR1 MGHRA and CDR2 YSYEKL come from the germline V gene. The CDR3 runs 14 residues. The CDR3 region is CASSQEVVAGGLFF. Written as DNA, the CDR3 is TGCGCCAGCAGCCAAGAGGTGGTAGCGGGGGGGCTGTTTTTT.

The V call is TRBV4-1, the J call TRBJ2-6; D may be TRBD1 or TRBD2 (7 bases each). V lost 4 bases, J lost 2 bases, and 18 bases lay in between. CDR3 length: 18 residues. Germline assignment: CDR1 MGHRA and CDR2 YSYEKL. CDR3 amino acids: CASSLGPQGGTGANVLTF. The CDR3 nucleotides read TGCGCCAGCAGCCTTGGGCCCCAGGGGGGGACTGGGGCCAACGTCCTGACTTTC.

This clonotype was observed once. V is TRBV5-1 and J is TRBJ2-1, with 7 bases identical to TRBD2. The CDR3 length is 14 residues. The germline V gene encodes CDR1 SGHRS and CDR2 YFSETQ. V gave up 3 bases and J gave up 4 bases; unmatched junction bases: 4. The CDR3 loop reads CASSSGGGYNEQFF. DNA of the CDR3: TGCGCCAGCAGCTCGGGAGGAGGGTACAATGAGCAGTTCTTC.

CDR3 sequence reads: CSVVSAGFGAYGYTF. The CDR3 DNA follows: TGCAGCGTTGTCTCGGCAGGGTTCGGGGCCTATGGCTACACCTTC. This chain uses TRBV29-1 with TRBJ1-2; D possibly corresponds to TRBD1 (5 bases). This CDR3 is built from 15 residues. Trimming pared 4 bases from V and 4 bases from J, leaving 19 bases between. The germline V gene encodes CDR1 SQVTM and CDR2 ANQGSEA.

CDR3 sequence reads: CASSEDSLYSPLHF. CDR3 DNA: TGTGCCAGCAGTGAGGACAGCTTGTACTCACCCCTCCACTTT. The V call is TRBV9, the J call TRBJ1-6; a weak D match, TRBD1 (6 bases). V was trimmed by 5 bases and J by 10 bases, leaving 16 bases between them. Germline V gene lookup returns CDR1 SGDLS and CDR2 YYNGEE. The length of the CDR3 is 14 residues.